This TCR beta chain was retrieved from a study of blood T cell repertoires in COVID-19. Study at large: Both acute and convalescent COVID-19 samples were obtained from the United States, Italy and Spain.

Patients at the Seattle site were enrolled during active infection and followed longitudinally. Germline loops: CDR1 SGHDT, CDR2 YYEEEE. The trim removed 5 bases at V and 3 bases at J, leaving 8 bases unmatched. CDR3 length: 17 residues. This table comes from immunoSEQ multiplex PCR, and its TCRdb copy is limited to in-frame clones, with some not included. This table has some 290,000 clones, 86% appearing once. The chain uses TRBV5-6 and TRBJ2-1; 13 nucleotides agree with TRBD2. The clonotype was recovered from a woman aged 25-40 years with COVID-19, enrolled during active disease. The sample was peripheral blood. The CDR3 here is CASRKTSGGIYYNEQFF. For the CDR3, the DNA is TGTGCCAGCAGGAAGACTAGCGGGGGGATATACTACAATGAGCAGTTCTTC.